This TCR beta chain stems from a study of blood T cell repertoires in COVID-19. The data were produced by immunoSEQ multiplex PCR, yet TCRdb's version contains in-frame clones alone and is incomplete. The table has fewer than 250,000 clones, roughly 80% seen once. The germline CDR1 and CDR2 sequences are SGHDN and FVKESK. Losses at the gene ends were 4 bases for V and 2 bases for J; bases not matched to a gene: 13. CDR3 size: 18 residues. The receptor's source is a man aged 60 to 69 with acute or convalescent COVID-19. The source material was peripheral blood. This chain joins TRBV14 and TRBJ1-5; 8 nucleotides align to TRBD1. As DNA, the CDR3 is TGTGCCAGCAGCCGGACCGGGACAGGATTAATATGCAATCAGCCCCAGCATTTT. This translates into CASSRTGTGLICNQPQHF. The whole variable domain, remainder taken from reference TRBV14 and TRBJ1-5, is EAGVTQFPSHSVIEKGQTVTLRCDPISGHDNLYWYRRVMGKEIKFLLHFVKESKQDESGMPNNRFLAERTGGTYSTLKVQPAELEDSGVYFCASSRTGTGLICNQPQHFGDGTRLSIL.